This entry features one T cell receptor (beta chain) sequence. This specimen comes from a study of cytomegalovirus exposure and HLA in healthy donors. The PCR had 60 Vbeta and 13 Jbeta primers. Generated by immunoSEQ multiplex PCR, the TCRdb table keeps only in-frame clones and is missing some. Of 150,000 to 200,000 clones in the sample, roughly 80% are singletons; the top ten hold 1.3%. This CDR3 spans 15 amino acids. CDR1 and CDR2 (germline): SNHLY, FYNNEI. The V segment lost 9 bases and the J segment 6 bases; nucleotides outside the gene matches: 12. The sequence derives from a man aged 30 to 45 in good health and CMV-seronegative. The chain recombines TRBV2 with TRBJ1-4; TRBD1 matches at 8 bases. Material for sequencing was PBMCs. The CDR3 protein is CASKPYRGRDEKLFF. As DNA, the CDR3 is TGTGCCAGTAAGCCCTACAGGGGGAGGGATGAAAAACTGTTTTTT.